This passage covers 23 T cell receptor beta chains from one sample sequenced in a study of esophageal squamous cell carcinoma under preoperative chemotherapy. Each CDR3 protein gets one entry after TCRdb re-called the PCR reads with MiXCR. The sample lists 10,000 to 15,000 distinct CDR3 sequences, around half seen once, with over 15% in the top ten. The time point is: before preoperative PTX-NDP chemotherapy. This sample was gathered from a patient given preoperative chemotherapy. The origin of the receptors is a human donor with esophageal squamous cell carcinoma. The donor label of this sample is uncertain.

V gene TRBV6-1 combines with J gene TRBJ2-1; D gene uncertain. CDR3 length: 14 amino acids. Germline CDR1 reads MNHNS; CDR2 reads SASEGT. V lost 7 bases, J lost 2 bases, and 12 bases lay in between. This CDR3 is CASTPADAYNEQFF. For the CDR3, the DNA is TGTGCCAGCACTCCCGCGGATGCCTACAATGAGCAGTTCTTC.

J is TRBJ2-1 and V is TRBV6-1; D uncertain. The J call is in doubt because the DNA end fits TRBJ2-7 better. Germline CDR1 reads MNHNS; CDR2 reads SASEGT. The CDR3 contains 14 residues. CDR3 bases: TGTGCCAGCAGTCCACGGAGTCGACCCTACGAGCAGTACTTC. Its protein product is CASSPRSRPYEQYF.

The chain employs TRBV6-1 and TRBJ2-2; D not certain. Trimming stripped 6 bases from V and 6 bases from J, with 11 bases between. Looked up from germline, CDR1 is MNHNS and CDR2 is SASEGT. The CDR3 runs to 13 residues. CDR3 sequence (DNA): TGTGCCAGCAGCCCCATCACACCCGGGGAGCTGTTTTTT. Translation gives CASSPITPGELFF.

The rearrangement uses TRBV7-2 and TRBJ2-3; D not resolved. The J call may be faulty, since TRBJ2-7 better matches the DNA end. CDR1 is SGHTA and CDR2 is FQGNSA in the germline V gene. CDR3 length equals 13 residues. The CDR3 nucleotides read TGTGCCAGCAGCCCCGGGCTAAGCTACGAGCAGTACTTC. Its translation is CASSPGLSYEQYF.

About this clonotype: One end of the junction fails to match germline, which may point to a read error. The gene calls are TRBV6-5 and TRBJ2-3, with D unclear. This CDR3 spans 15 amino acids. Germline V gene data show CDR1 as MNHEY and CDR2 as SVGAGI. CDR3 sequence: CASSYGVSLTDTQYF. CDR3 DNA sequence: TGTGCCAGCAGTTATGGCGTAAGCCTCACAGATACGCAGTATTTC.

This sequence joins TRBV7-9 and TRBJ2-5, with 8 bases matching TRBD2. With the DNA end fitting TRBJ2-1 better, the J assignment may be wrong. This CDR3 has 15 residues. Germline-derived CDR1 and CDR2 are SEHNR and FQNEAQ (reference sequence). CDR3 sequence reads: CASYKGGGFQETQFF. The DNA of the CDR3 is TGTGCCAGCTACAAGGGCGGGGGGTTCCAAGAGACCCAGTTCTTC.

A note on this clonotype: One end of the junction does not line up with germline, which may come from a read error. This chain connects TRBV6-1 to TRBJ2-3, with unresolved D. There are 16 residues in the CDR3. In germline, CDR1 is MNHNS, CDR2 SASEGT. The CDR3 sequence is CASREFWGSDKETQYF. For the CDR3, the DNA is TGTGCCAGCAGGGAATTTTGGGGAAGCGACAAAGAGACGCAGTACTTT.

This clonotype qualifies as medium-sized. The rearrangement joins TRBV7-2 to TRBJ2-1; D perhaps matches TRBD2 (7 bases). The DNA end is a closer match to TRBJ2-5, so the J assignment may be wrong. The germline V gene encodes CDR1 SGHTA and CDR2 FQGNSA. The CDR3 has 14 amino acids. Here the CDR3 DNA reads TGTGCCAGCAGCACAATGGGGGGGCCGCAGACCCAGTACTTC. Its protein is CASSTMGGPQTQYF.

Of note for this clonotype: A much bigger clone sits one base away, suggesting this may be a read error. V is TRBV7-2 and J is TRBJ2-3; a weak D match, TRBD1 (5 bases). The germline gives CDR1 SGHTA, CDR2 FQGNSA. The CDR3 length is 14 residues. CDR3 protein: CVSSFQGSTDTQYF. As DNA, the CDR3 is TGTGTCAGCAGCTTTCAGGGTTCCACAGATACGCAGTATTTT.

The chain links TRBV7-2 to TRBJ2-1, with 7 bases matching TRBD2. CDR1 and CDR2 (germline): SGHTA, FQGNSA. The CDR3 is 13 amino acids. V shed 5 bases and J 11 bases; nucleotides not matched to a gene: 9. The CDR3 sequence is CASSEGGDYQQFF. The CDR3 DNA reads as TGTGCCAGCAGCGAAGGAGGGGACTATCAGCAGTTCTTC.

Points on this clonotype: One junction end disagrees with the germline gene, perhaps due to a read error. V gene TRBV6-1 combines with J gene TRBJ2-3; the D call may be TRBD1 or TRBD2 (6 bases each). The end of the DNA fits TRBJ2-4 better, so the J call may be wrong. The CDR3 is 15 residues long. Per the germline V gene, CDR1 is MNHNS and CDR2 is SASEGT. CDR3 nucleotides: TGTGGCAGCAGTGAGGAACAGGGAGGCACAGACACTCAGTACTTC. It codes for CGSSEEQGGTDTQYF.

This sequence joins TRBV6-5 and TRBJ2-1; 8 bases fit TRBD1. The trim removed 0 bases at V and 16 bases at J, leaving 11 bases unmatched. Germline-derived CDR1 and CDR2 are MNHEY and SVGAGI. This CDR3 has 14 residues. CDR3 protein: CASSYSEWTGLIFF. The CDR3 DNA reads TGTGCCAGCAGTTACTCCGAATGGACAGGGCTGATTTTCTTC.

About this clonotype: One end of the junction is discordant with germline, which a read error may explain. This chain uses TRBV6-1 with TRBJ2-3, with TRBD2 matching 8 bases. TRBJ2-7 explains the end of the DNA better; the J call may be wrong. CDR3 size: 15 residues. CDR1 is MNHNS and CDR2 is SASEGT in the germline V gene. The CDR3 spells CARSPGGGGADTQYF. The CDR3 DNA reads TGTGCCCGCAGTCCGGGGGGGGGGGGGGCAGACACGCAGTACTTC.

The chain uses TRBV5-1 and TRBJ2-3; D may be TRBD1 (6 bases). Per germline, CDR1 SGHRS and CDR2 YFSETQ. CDR3 length: 14 amino acids. The V end was cut by 1 base, the J end by 2 bases, with 8 bases between. The CDR3 nucleotides read TGCGCCAGCAGCTTGTGGGGGCCCACAGATACGCAGTATTTT. Protein: CASSLWGPTDTQYF.

This chain joins TRBV6-1 and TRBJ2-3; 11 bases line up with TRBD1. The germline CDR1 and CDR2 sequences are MNHNS and SASEGT. The ends lost 4 bases at V and 6 bases at J; junction bases unmatched: 3. This CDR3 comprises 14 residues. CDR3 bases: TGTGCCAGCAGTGGGGACAGGGGGGACGATACGCAGTATTTT. It codes for CASSGDRGDDTQYF.

The chain joins TRBV6-5 to TRBJ2-1; tentatively, D is TRBD2 (6 bases). Germline loops: CDR1 MNHEY, CDR2 SVGAGI. This CDR3 is built from 17 residues. V was clipped by 2 bases and J by 13 bases, with 27 bases between them. The CDR3 loop reads CASSYVSTASRGETQFF. DNA of the CDR3: TGTGCCAGCAGTTACGTTTCCACCGCCTCGCGGGGAGAGACCCAGTTCTTC.

On this clonotype itself: Mismatch with germline at one junction end may stem from a read error. V is TRBV6-1 and J is TRBJ2-3; TRBD2 matches 8 bases. This CDR3 contains 15 residues. CDR1 and CDR2 (germline): MNHNS, SASEGT. The CDR3 spells CASGRGSGGKDTQYF. The CDR3 nucleotides read TGTGCCAGCGGCCGGGGGAGCGGGGGAAAAGATACGCAGTACTTT.

As for this clonotype: Just one base apart from a much larger clone, this may be a read error. The chain recombines TRBV7-2 with TRBJ2-6; D is possibly TRBD2 (6 bases). This CDR3 is built from 14 residues. Germline CDR1 is SGHTA and CDR2 is FQGNSA. CDR3: CASSGGLGVNVLTF. CDR3 DNA: TGTGCCAGCAGCGGGGGGTTAGGGGTCAACGTCCTGACTTTC.

This clonotype was seen repeatedly, ten times or more. The rearrangement uses TRBV7-2 and TRBJ2-5, with 11 positions matching TRBD2. The closer fit of TRBJ2-1 to the DNA end suggests the J call may be wrong. Germline V lookup: CDR1 SGHTA, CDR2 FQGNSA. CDR3 length: 17 residues. CDR3 sequence reads: CASSDVAGGLQGETQFF. The CDR3 nucleotides are TGTGCCAGCAGCGACGTAGCGGGAGGGCTTCAAGGAGAGACCCAGTTCTTC.

This clonotype was picked up one time. Mismatch with germline at one junction end may stem from a read error. The V gene is TRBV4-1, the J gene TRBJ2-3; tentative D call: TRBD2 (7 bases). The CDR3 extends over 15 amino acids. Germline V gene sequence: CDR1 MGHRA, CDR2 YSYEKL. In DNA, the CDR3 is TGCGCCAGCAGCCGAGGGGGGGCTACCGCAGACACGCAGTATTTT. As protein: CASSRGGATADTQYF.

This clonotype is medium-sized in the sample. V usage is TRBV7-2 and J usage is TRBJ2-1; no clear D gene. The J call may be wrong; the DNA end is better matched by TRBJ2-7. Germline values: CDR1 SGHTA, CDR2 FQGNSA. This CDR3 has 12 amino acids. In DNA, the CDR3 is TGTGCCAGCAGGGGCCTTGGCAATGAGCAGTACTTC. It specifies CASRGLGNEQYF.

The gene calls are TRBV6-1 and TRBJ2-3; D remains ambiguous. The assigned J gene may be wrong: the sequence end matches TRBJ2-7 better. Germline assignment: CDR1 MNHNS and CDR2 SASEGT. The CDR3 sequence is 13 residues long. The CDR3 loop is CASSEGPQDTQYF. The CDR3 DNA sequence: TGTGCCAGCAGTGAAGGGCCCCAAGATACGCAGTACTTC.

The chain recombines TRBV7-2 with TRBJ2-1; 8 nucleotides match TRBD1. The J call may be wrong; the DNA end is better matched by TRBJ2-7. Germline V gene data show CDR1 as SGHTA and CDR2 as FQGNSA. The CDR3 extends over 17 amino acids. CDR3 nucleotide sequence: TGTGCCAGCAGCTTAAACGGACAGGGATTCTCCTACAATGAGCAGTACTTC. Translation gives CASSLNGQGFSYNEQYF.